The following is a TCR beta chain sequence with its context. This sample was taken from a study of blood T cell repertoires in COVID-19. Study background: Spain, Italy and the United States supplied samples that represented acute and convalescent COVID-19.

Libraries were prepared by immunoSEQ multiplex PCR; TCRdb keeps only in-frame clonotypes and omits some of them. The sample lists about 170,000 clones, around nine tenths occurring once. This CDR3 region has 17 residues. Germline-derived CDR1 and CDR2 are LGHDT and YNNKEL (reference sequence). Losses at the gene ends were 0 bases for V and 3 bases for J; bases not matched to a gene: 5. The receptor's source is a man aged 18 to 29 with active or convalescent COVID-19. Material: peripheral blood. V usage is TRBV3-1 (or the pseudogene TRBV3-2) and J usage is TRBJ2-5; 12 nucleotides line up with TRBD2. CDR3 protein: CASSQDGRLAGEETQYF. DNA for the CDR3: TGTGCCAGCAGCCAAGATGGAAGACTAGCGGGGGAAGAGACCCAGTACTTC.